These 22 T cell receptor beta chains share one sample of origin, sequenced in a study of T cell changes during pregnancy in multiple sclerosis. TCRdb keeps only in-frame clones here, not all; method: immunoSEQ multiplex PCR. The sample has about 93,000 clones; around 92% are singletons. The sample was peripheral blood, taken after pregnancy. Receptor source: a female donor with multiple sclerosis, enrolled in a pregnancy study.

The V gene is TRBV19, the J gene TRBJ1-1; D uncertain. Germline V CDR1 and CDR2: LNHDA, SQIVND (reference sequence). With 7 bases removed from V and 0 bases from J, the gap between germline ends came to 12 bases. This CDR3 has 14 residues. The CDR3 here is CASTPIAVNTEAFF. As DNA, the CDR3 is TGTGCCAGTACCCCAATTGCAGTGAACACTGAAGCTTTCTTT. Filled out from reference TRBV19 and TRBJ1-1, the complete variable domain reads DGGITQSPKYLFRKEGQNVTLSCEQNLNHDAMYWYRQDPGQGLRLIYYSQIVNDFQKGDIAEGYSVSREKKESFPLTVTSAQKNPTAFYLCASTPIAVNTEAFFGQGTRLTVV.

The CDR3 bases are TGTGCCTGGAGTGTACTCTATCGTGGGAGCCACTCTGGAAACACCATATATTTT. Residues: CAWSVLYRGSHSGNTIYF. This chain connects TRBV30 to TRBJ1-3; D unresolved. The ends were cut back, 0 bases at V and 0 bases at J, with 18 bases in the middle. This CDR3 has 18 amino acids. The germline V gene has CDR1 GTSNPN and CDR2 SVGIG (reference sequence).

The V gene is TRBV6-1, the J gene TRBJ1-2, with D perhaps matching TRBD1 (5 bases). Trimming cost V 2 bases and J 6 bases, with 13 bases left between them. The CDR3 covers 14 residues. The V gene's germline CDR1 is MNHNS and CDR2 SASEGT. CDR3: CASSELGQSHGYTF. The CDR3 DNA sequence: TGTGCCAGCAGTGAACTGGGGCAGAGCCATGGCTACACCTTC.

The chain has TRBV21-1 and TRBJ2-7; the table's D call TRBD1 went unverified against the DNA. TRBV21-1 is a documented pseudogene. The CDR3 has 14 residues. The DNA of the CDR3 is TGTGCCAGCAGCAGTAACAGGGACTCCTACGAGCAGTACTTC. Translation: CASSSNRDSYEQYF.

This chain joins TRBV9 and TRBJ2-3; D is undetermined. Trimming took off 4 bases at V and 3 bases at J, with 6 bases between the two ends. CDR1 and CDR2 from the germline V gene are SGDLS and YYNGEE. CDR3 length equals 12 residues. The CDR3 sequence is CASSPSTDTQYF. For the CDR3, the DNA is TGTGCCAGCAGCCCGAGTACAGATACGCAGTATTTT.

As concerns this clone: The junction shows a germline mismatch at one end, possibly a read error. This CDR3 reads CASRFAGGVHEQFF. Here the CDR3 DNA reads TGTGCCAGCCGCTTCGCGGGAGGGGTCCATGAGCAGTTCTTC. The chain uses TRBV7-2 and TRBJ2-1; 9 bases are a match to TRBD2. Germline V gene sequence: CDR1 SGHTA, CDR2 FQGNSA. This CDR3 contains 14 residues.

The J gene is TRBJ2-2, the V gene TRBV5-8; TRBD2 matches 7 bases. V lost 4 bases to trimming and J lost 12 bases; unmatched junction nucleotides: 9. The CDR3 contains 13 residues. Germline V gene lookup returns CDR1 SGHTS and CDR2 YDEGEE. The CDR3 bases are TGTGCCAGCAGCCCCGAGGGGAGGGGCCAGCTGTTTTTT. Translating gives CASSPEGRGQLFF.

The chain employs TRBV5-4 and TRBJ1-2; a possible D gene is TRBD1 (5 bases). The CDR3 is made up of 14 amino acids. CDR1 and CDR2 from the germline V gene are SGHNT and YYREEE (reference sequence). Trimming stripped 4 bases from V and 1 base from J, with 11 bases between. The CDR3 region is CASSRVGDNYGYTF. CDR3 coding DNA: TGTGCCAGCAGCAGAGTAGGGGATAACTATGGCTACACCTTC.

V usage is TRBV7-3 and J usage is TRBJ2-3; TRBD1 matches at 10 bases. Germline-derived CDR1 and CDR2 are SGHTA and FQGTGA. V lost 11 bases and J lost 0; bases outside the gene matches: 8. The CDR3 is made up of 15 amino acids. CDR3 sequence: CACSTGGGSTDTQYF. In DNA, the CDR3 is TGTGCCTGTTCGACAGGGGGCGGGAGCACAGATACGCAGTATTTT.

The chain is built from TRBV21-1 and TRBJ1-2; the D call of TRBD1 is as the table states it, not checked on the DNA. TRBV21-1 is tagged as a pseudogene. This CDR3 is built from 17 residues. CDR3 residues: CASSSCVQGAFNYGYTF. The DNA for the CDR3 is TGTGCCAGCAGCTCCTGCGTACAGGGAGCTTTTAACTATGGCTACACCTTC.

The chain employs TRBV30 and TRBJ2-5; TRBD1 matches 10 bases. Germline V gene sequence: CDR1 GTSNPN, CDR2 SVGIG (reference sequence). This CDR3 spans 14 amino acids. V gave up 2 bases and J gave up 7 bases; unmatched junction bases: 7. This CDR3 reads CAWSTGQGMGTQYF. The DNA of the CDR3 is TGTGCCTGGAGTACGGGACAGGGGATGGGGACCCAGTACTTC.

The CDR3 here is CASSDEQITGELFF. CDR3 nucleotides: TGTGCCAGCAGTGATGAACAGATCACCGGGGAGCTGTTTTTT. The chain has TRBV25-1 and TRBJ2-2; D gene uncertain. Germline CDR1 is MGHDK and CDR2 is SYGVNS. This CDR3 has 14 amino acids. Trimming stripped 3 bases from V and 4 bases from J, with 9 bases between. The full variable domain, completed using reference TRBV25-1 and TRBJ2-2, is EADIYQTPRYLVIGTGKKITLECSQTMGHDKMYWYQQDPGMELHLIHYSYGVNSTEKGDLSSESTVSRIRTEHFPLTLESARPSHTSQYLCASSDEQITGELFFGEGSRLTVL.

This clone has just one count. The chain combines TRBV7-7 with TRBJ2-5; D is perhaps TRBD1 (8 bases). Deletions cut 2 bases from V and 5 bases from J, with 18 bases between. The CDR3 covers 16 residues. Germline CDR1 is SSHAT and CDR2 is FNYEAQ (reference sequence). DNA for the CDR3: TGTGCCAGCAGCTTAAACACAGGGGGGGATCTGGAGACCCAGTACTTC. This translates into CASSLNTGGDLETQYF.

This rearrangement joins TRBV2 to TRBJ1-1, with TRBD1 matching 8 bases. The CDR3 runs 14 residues. V was pared by 5 bases and J by 1 base, with 3 bases of the junction left unmatched. Germline values: CDR1 SNHLY, CDR2 FYNNEI. The CDR3 nucleotides read TGTGCCAGCAGTCCCAGGGGGCGGAACACTGAAGCTTTCTTT. As protein: CASSPRGRNTEAFF.

The chain employs TRBV4-2 and TRBJ2-2; TRBD2 agrees at 12 bases. V lost 4 bases to trimming and J lost 3 bases; unmatched junction nucleotides: 9. Germline CDR1 reads LGHNA; CDR2 reads YNFKEQ. CDR3 length: 18 amino acids. CDR3 region: CASSPSGTSGLDTGELFF. For the CDR3, the DNA is TGTGCCAGCAGCCCGTCCGGGACTAGCGGGTTAGACACCGGGGAGCTGTTTTTT.

The chain carries TRBV11-3 and TRBJ2-1, with D maybe TRBD2 (6 bases). Trimming took off 5 bases at V and 5 bases at J, with 13 bases between the two ends. The CDR3 length is 14 residues. The germline CDR1 and CDR2 sequences are SGHNT and YENEEA. The CDR3, as DNA: TGTGCCAGCAGCAACCGGGACTGGCACAATGAGCAGTTCTTC. It translates to CASSNRDWHNEQFF.

V gene TRBV5-4 combines with J gene TRBJ2-4, with D possibly matching TRBD2 (6 bases). With 2 bases removed from V and 7 bases from J, the gap between germline ends came to 10 bases. The germline V gene has CDR1 SGHNT and CDR2 YYREEE (reference sequence). CDR3 size: 13 residues. The CDR3 here is CASSLSRGNIQYF. CDR3 coding DNA: TGTGCCAGCAGCTTATCACGGGGGAACATTCAGTACTTC. The entire variable domain, with the rest obtained from reference TRBV5-4 and TRBJ2-4, is as follows: ETGVTQSPTHLIKTRGQQVTLRCSSQSGHNTVSWYQQALGQGPQFIFQYYREEENGRGNFPPRFSGLQFPNYSSELNVNALELDDSALYLCASSLSRGNIQYFGAGTRLSVL.

The chain links TRBV7-3 to TRBJ1-6, with 8 nucleotides matching TRBD1. V shed 5 bases and J 9 bases; nucleotides not matched to a gene: 9. The germline V gene encodes CDR1 SGHTA and CDR2 FQGTGA. The length of the CDR3 is 15 residues. The CDR3 bases are TGTGCCAGCAGCCCCGGACAGGGTAACGGTTCACCCCTCCACTTT. This codes for CASSPGQGNGSPLHF.

This clone was observed a single time. The chain joins TRBV7-2 to TRBJ2-7; D uncertain. V gave up 1 base and J gave up 0 bases, with 16 bases separating them. The CDR3 loop spans 17 amino acids. In germline, CDR1 is SGHTA, CDR2 FQGNSA. The CDR3 spells CASSLDTWSVRSYEQYF. The CDR3 region has the DNA TGTGCCAGCAGCTTAGACACGTGGTCAGTTCGCTCCTACGAGCAGTACTTC.

This clone was seen a single time. The chain uses TRBV7-3 and TRBJ2-3, with D unresolved. Germline CDR1 SGHTA, CDR2 FQGTGA. The germline V and J ends were trimmed by 0 bases and 3 bases, with 10 bases remaining between them. CDR3 length equals 15 residues. The CDR3 loop is CASSLTWLRTDTQYF. The CDR3 DNA follows: TGTGCCAGCAGCTTAACATGGCTCAGAACAGATACGCAGTATTTT. Complete variable domain (other parts from reference TRBV7-3 and TRBJ2-3): GAGVSQTPSNKVTEKGKYVELRCDPISGHTALYWYRQSLGQGPEFLIYFQGTGAADDSGLPNDRFFAVRPEGSVSTLKIQRTERGDSAVYLCASSLTWLRTDTQYFGPGTRLTVL.

J is TRBJ1-4 and V is TRBV7-2; TRBD1 agrees at 8 bases. Unmatched junction bases numbered 5, after V lost 5 bases and J lost 3 bases. The CDR3 runs to 15 residues. Germline V gene data show CDR1 as SGHTA and CDR2 as FQGNSA. The chain's CDR3 is CASSTPTGANEKLFF. The DNA of the CDR3 is TGTGCCAGCAGCACCCCGACAGGGGCTAATGAAAAACTGTTTTTT.

The V call is TRBV7-6, the J call TRBJ1-2, with 7 bases fitting TRBD1. CDR3 length equals 15 residues. Germline loops: CDR1 SGHVS, CDR2 FNYEAQ. Germline trimming cut 5 bases from V and 8 bases from J; bases unmatched to any gene: 14. This CDR3 is CASSTLAGQMGGYTF. The CDR3 DNA reads TGTGCCAGCAGCACCTTGGCGGGACAGATGGGCGGCTACACCTTC.